This TCR beta chain originates from a study of blood T cell repertoires in COVID-19. The wider study: Whether acute or convalescent, the COVID-19 samples came from the United States, Italy and Spain. PBMCs, B-cell-depleted T cells, or T cells provided the cDNA or gDNA that made up the material.

CDR1 is MNHEY and CDR2 is SVGAGI in the germline V gene. The CDR3 has 15 residues. Trimming removed 8 bases from V and 4 bases from J; junction bases left unmatched: 10. Source study methods: Amplified reference gene primers provided the basis for estimating nucleated cell counts. Profiled with immunoSEQ multiplex PCR; TCRdb holds only in-frame clones, not every one. That table is the source of V, J and clone size, and D and trimming were worked out from the DNA. The sample comprises about 400,000 clones, about 87% of which are singletons, and 2.5% to 3.5% rests with the top ten. The chain carries TRBV6-5 and TRBJ2-5; 10 bases are shared with TRBD2. Input material: peripheral blood. The TCR was taken from a human donor in a cohort sampled during active COVID-19. The CDR3 reads CASGLGQRGGETQYF. CDR3 sequence (DNA): TGTGCCAGCGGTCTTGGGCAGCGGGGGGGAGAGACCCAGTACTTC.